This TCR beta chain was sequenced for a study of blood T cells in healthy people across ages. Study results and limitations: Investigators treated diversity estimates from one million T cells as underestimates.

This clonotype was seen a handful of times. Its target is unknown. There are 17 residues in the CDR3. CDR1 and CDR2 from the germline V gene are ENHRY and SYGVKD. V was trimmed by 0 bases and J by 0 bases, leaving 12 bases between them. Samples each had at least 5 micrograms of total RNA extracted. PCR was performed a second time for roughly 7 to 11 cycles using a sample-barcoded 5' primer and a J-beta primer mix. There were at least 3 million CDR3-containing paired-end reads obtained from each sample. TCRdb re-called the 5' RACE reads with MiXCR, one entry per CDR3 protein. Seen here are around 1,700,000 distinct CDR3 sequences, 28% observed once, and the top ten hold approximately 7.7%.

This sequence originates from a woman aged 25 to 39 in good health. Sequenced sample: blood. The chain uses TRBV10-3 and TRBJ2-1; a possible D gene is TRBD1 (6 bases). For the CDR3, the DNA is TGTGCCATCAGTGAGTCGGCTAGGGGGAGCTCCTACAATGAGCAGTTCTTC. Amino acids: CAISESARGSSYNEQFF.